A selection of T cell receptor beta chains follows, all from one sample in a study of blood T cell repertoires in COVID-19. Profiling relied on immunoSEQ multiplex PCR, and the TCRdb table lists in-frame clones only, not all of them. The table has some 330,000 clones, around 83% seen once. The sequencing sample was made of PBMCs or T cells enriched from blood (not recorded which). The source of these receptors is a woman between 45 and 60 years old who had recovered from COVID-19. CDR3s include the opening cysteine and the closing phenylalanine or tryptophan. A D gene is named only where the DNA matches it firmly. Not every row has a clone size; where given, it reads once, few, many or a size class.

j_call	d_call	clone_size	cdr3_length	v_call	cdr3_aa	cdr3_nt
TRBJ2-7	TRBD1	.	12	TRBV27	CASSYSGGEQYF	TGTGCCAGCAGTTACTCAGGGGGCGAGCAGTACTTC
TRBJ2-7	TRBD1	.	15	TRBV9	CASSSGTGGFNEQYF	TGTGCCAGCAGCTCAGGGACAGGGGGCTTCAACGAGCAGTACTTC
TRBJ2-5	TRBD1	.	14	TRBV2	CASTLRGYQETQYF	TGTGCCAGCACCCTCAGGGGGTACCAAGAGACCCAGTACTTC
TRBJ2-1	.	.	13	TRBV30	CAWSRTGTPTQFF	TGTGCCTGGAGTAGAACCGGGACTCCCACGCAGTTCTTC
TRBJ1-5	TRBD1	few	17	TRBV19	CASSRPTGPTSNQPQHF	TGTGCCAGTAGCCGACCGACAGGGCCCACTAGCAATCAGCCCCAGCATTTT
TRBJ1-6	.	.	12	TRBV7-9	CASSQGGLPLHF	TGTGCCAGCAGTCAGGGTGGCTTACCCCTCCACTTT
TRBJ1-2	.	.	14	TRBV19	CASRGTHGGYGYTF	TGTGCCAGTAGAGGAACCCACGGGGGGTATGGCTACACCTTC
TRBJ1-2	.	.	15	TRBV5-1	CASSLGAGAAFGYTF	TGCGCCAGCAGCTTGGGGGCAGGGGCCGCGTTTGGCTACACCTTC
TRBJ1-2	.	.	14	TRBV19	CASSSWGREGGYTF	TGTGCCAGTAGTTCATGGGGCAGGGAGGGTGGCTACACCTTC
TRBJ2-7	.	.	11	TRBV11-3	CASSREDEQYF	TGTGCCAGCAGCCGCGAGGACGAGCAGTACTTC
TRBJ2-3	TRBD1	once	14	TRBV3-1/TRBV3-2	CASSVGQGGDTQYF	TGTGCCAGCAGCGTAGGACAGGGTGGAGATACGCAGTATTTT
TRBJ1-3	.	.	15	TRBV10-1	CASPRPQDAGNTIYF	TGCGCCAGCCCTCGGCCACAGGATGCTGGAAACACCATATATTTT
TRBJ2-5	TRBD2	.	17	TRBV7-2	CASSLAPTSGPGETQYF	TGTGCCAGCAGCTTAGCCCCAACTAGCGGCCCCGGGGAGACCCAGTACTTC
TRBJ1-5	TRBD1	.	15	TRBV7-2	CASSLVTGVNQPQHF	TGTGCCAGCAGCTTAGTGACAGGGGTAAATCAGCCCCAGCATTTT
TRBJ2-1	TRBD1	once	14	TRBV5-1	CASSLATGLGEQFF	TGCGCCAGCAGCTTGGCGACAGGGCTAGGTGAGCAGTTCTTC
TRBJ1-2	.	.	13	TRBV7-8	CASSLAPGSGYTF	TGTGCCAGCAGCTTAGCTCCCGGGTCAGGCTACACCTTC
TRBJ2-1	.	once	14	TRBV19	CASSVDGAYNEQFF	TGTGCCAGTAGTGTTGACGGAGCCTACAATGAGCAGTTCTTC
TRBJ2-1	TRBD2	.	14	TRBV5-6	CASNYAGGPTEQFF	TGTGCCAGCAACTACGCGGGGGGGCCAACTGAGCAGTTCTTC
TRBJ2-1	TRBD2	.	15	TRBV6-1	CASSEQRGGQNEQFF	TGTGCCAGCAGTGAACAGCGGGGGGGCCAGAATGAGCAGTTCTTC
TRBJ1-6	TRBD1	.	15	TRBV7-2	CASSKDRGSNSPLHF	TGTGCCAGCAGCAAGGACAGGGGGAGTAATTCACCCCTCCACTTT
TRBJ1-1	TRBD1	once	15	TRBV7-2	CASSPRQGPKAEAFF	TGTGCCAGCAGCCCTCGACAGGGCCCGAAGGCTGAAGCTTTCTTT
TRBJ2-5	TRBD2	.	16	TRBV5-1	CASSFGTSGGQETQYF	TGCGCCAGCAGCTTTGGGACTAGCGGGGGACAAGAGACCCAGTACTTC
TRBJ2-1	.	.	14	TRBV19	CASSSSHKSSPQFF	TGTGCCAGTAGTTCCTCCCACAAGTCATCCCCGCAGTTCTTC
TRBJ2-7	TRBD2	once	17	TRBV4-1	CASSQDFGTSGKYEQYF	TGCGCCAGCAGCCAAGATTTTGGGACTAGCGGGAAGTACGAGCAGTACTTC
TRBJ1-1	.	.	16	TRBV7-9	CASSFQTGAGNTEAFF	TGTGCCAGCAGCTTTCAGACAGGAGCAGGGAACACTGAAGCTTTCTTT
TRBJ2-7	.	.	13	TRBV19	CASSMVQGYEQYF	TGTGCCAGTAGTATGGTTCAGGGGTACGAGCAGTACTTC
TRBJ1-2	TRBD1	.	14	TRBV2	CASMMDRGLYGYTF	TGTGCCAGCATGATGGACAGGGGCCTCTATGGCTACACCTTC
TRBJ1-1	TRBD1	.	15	TRBV10-3	CAISESGQKNTEAFF	TGTGCCATCAGTGAATCGGGACAGAAGAACACTGAAGCTTTCTTT
TRBJ1-2	.	.	12	TRBV5-6	CASSLGGLSYTF	TGTGCCAGCAGCTTGGGAGGGTTAAGCTACACCTTC